This T cell receptor beta chain was observed in a study of response to subunit inactivated influenza vaccine. TCRdb independently ran MiXCR on the RT-PCR reads; one entry per CDR3 protein. The table records 500,000 to 550,000 distinct CDR3 sequences, under 8.5% of them present only once. Trimming removed 0 bases from V and 4 bases from J, with 6 bases in between. The germline V gene has CDR1 SGHDN and CDR2 FVKESK. The CDR3 extends over 14 amino acids. This clonotype was counted a few times. This receptor was taken from a man aged 50-75 years who received an inactivated influenza vaccine. The genes are TRBV14 and TRBJ1-4; D not resolved. The starting material was PBMCs from blood, obtained roughly 24 months after vaccination. The CDR3 bases are TGTGCCAGCAGCCAAGAACGGGGTAATGAAAAACTGTTTTTT. It codes for CASSQERGNEKLFF.